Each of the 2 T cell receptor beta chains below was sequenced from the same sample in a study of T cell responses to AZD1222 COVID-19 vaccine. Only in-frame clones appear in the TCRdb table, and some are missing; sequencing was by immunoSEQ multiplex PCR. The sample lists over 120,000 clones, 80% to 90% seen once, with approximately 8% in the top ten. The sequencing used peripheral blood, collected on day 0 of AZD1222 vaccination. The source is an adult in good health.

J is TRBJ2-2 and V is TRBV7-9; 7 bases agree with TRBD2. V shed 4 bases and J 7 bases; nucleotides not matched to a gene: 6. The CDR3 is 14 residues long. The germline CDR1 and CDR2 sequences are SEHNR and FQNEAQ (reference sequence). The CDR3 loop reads CASSSGSGIGELFF. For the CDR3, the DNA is TGTGCCAGCAGCTCAGGGAGCGGGATCGGGGAGCTGTTTTTT.

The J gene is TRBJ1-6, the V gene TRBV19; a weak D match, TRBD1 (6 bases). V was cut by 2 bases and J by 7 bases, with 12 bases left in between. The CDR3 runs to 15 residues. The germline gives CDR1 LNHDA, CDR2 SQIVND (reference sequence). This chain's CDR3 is CASSIWAGANSPLHF. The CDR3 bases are TGTGCCAGTAGTATATGGGCAGGGGCGAATTCACCCCTCCACTTT.